These 6 T cell receptor beta chains came from one sample sequenced in a study of cytotoxic CD8 clonotypes in ibrutinib-treated CLL. Sequencing was performed with immunoSEQ multiplex PCR; in TCRdb, only in-frame clones are kept and a portion is missing. The sample holds some 120,000 clones, 84% seen once. The sample consisted of PBMCs, taken after 24 months of ibrutinib treatment. These receptors all come from a human donor with chronic lymphocytic leukemia.

The chain carries TRBV13 and TRBJ2-3; D is unclear. Trimming stripped 2 bases from V and 9 bases from J, with 9 bases between. CDR1 is PRHDT, CDR2 FYEKMQ, per germline (reference sequence). The CDR3 runs 12 residues. Here the CDR3 reads CASSLLGSTQYF. The CDR3 DNA follows: TGTGCCAGCAGCTTACTGGGTAGCACGCAGTATTTT.

The chain couples TRBV27 to TRBJ2-1, with D perhaps matching TRBD1 (6 bases). V shed 2 bases and J shed 12 bases, with 17 bases lying between them. Germline V gives CDR1 MNHEY, CDR2 SMNVEV (reference sequence). The CDR3 has 14 residues. CDR3 protein: CASSLNSRDIAQFF. As DNA, the CDR3 is TGTGCCAGCAGTTTAAACTCCCGGGACATTGCGCAGTTCTTC.

The J gene is TRBJ2-7, the V gene TRBV7-9; possibly TRBD1 for D (5 bases). Germline V gene sequence: CDR1 SEHNR, CDR2 FQNEAQ (reference sequence). The V gene lost 2 bases and the J gene lost 4 bases, with 15 bases spanning the gap. The CDR3 covers 15 residues. This CDR3 reads CASSLKQGGLYEQYF. CDR3 DNA sequence: TGTGCCAGCAGCTTAAAGCAGGGTGGGCTTTACGAGCAGTACTTC.

This clone was recorded only once. V usage is TRBV7-2 and J usage is TRBJ1-2; D is uncertain. Trimming removed 4 bases at V and 4 bases at J, with 13 bases between. Germline lookup yields CDR1 SGHTA and CDR2 FQGNSA. The CDR3 is made up of 14 amino acids. CDR3 loop: CASSSTRDGYGYTF. The CDR3 region has the DNA TGTGCCAGCAGCTCAACAAGAGACGGCTATGGCTACACCTTC.

V is TRBV5-4 and J is TRBJ1-4; D gene unclear. Germline CDR1 reads SGHNT; CDR2 reads YYREEE (reference sequence). The V gene lost 2 bases and the J gene lost 8 bases, with 10 bases spanning the gap. The length of the CDR3 is 13 residues. CDR3 loop: CASSFYKGEKLFF. The CDR3 nucleotides are TGTGCCAGCAGCTTTTATAAGGGCGAAAAACTGTTTTTT. The variable domain in full, completed from reference TRBV5-4 and TRBJ1-4, reads ETGVTQSPTHLIKTRGQQVTLRCSSQSGHNTVSWYQQALGQGPQFIFQYYREEENGRGNFPPRFSGLQFPNYSSELNVNALELDDSALYLCASSFYKGEKLFFGSGTQLSVL.

The V gene is TRBV6-5, the J gene TRBJ2-7; D is possibly TRBD2 (6 bases). CDR1 is MNHEY, CDR2 SVGAGI, per germline. Trimming took 6 bases from V and 4 from J, leaving 19 bases between them. This CDR3 comprises 15 residues. CDR3 residues: CASSERDLKIYEQYF. Here the CDR3 DNA reads TGTGCCAGCAGCGAACGGGACTTAAAAATTTACGAGCAGTACTTC.